This TCR beta chain appears in the sequencing data of a study of human T cells and chemical hapten exposure. As for time point: patch test 1, 2 weeks after DPC sensitization. Specified treatment: therapeutic diphenylcyclopropenone sensitization with weekly scalp DPC. Each CDR3 protein gets one entry after TCRdb re-called the RACE reads with MiXCR. This table holds 300,000 to 400,000 distinct CDR3 sequences, approximately 6.9% found once. The V and J ends lost 3 bases and 3 bases, in that order; junction bases with no gene match: 7. CDR3 length equals 14 residues. Germline CDR1 reads DFQATT; CDR2 reads SNEGSKA (reference sequence).

The clonotype originates from a woman aged 18-30 years with alopecia areata. Some clones in this sample may be carry-over from other donors' samples. The rearrangement uses TRBV20-1 and TRBJ2-7, with 8 bases lining up with TRBD1. The sequencing used whole blood, collected in connection with sensitization to the hapten diphenylcyclopropenone (DPC). The CDR3, as DNA: TGCAGTGCTAGTAGTACAGGGGGTAGCTACGAGCAGTACTTC. This encodes CSASSTGGSYEQYF.